A selection of T cell receptor beta chains follows, all from one sample in a study of blood T cell repertoires in COVID-19. The table came from immunoSEQ multiplex PCR; TCRdb's copy has only in-frame clones and leaves some out. This table holds fewer than 110,000 clones, about 89% found once. What was sequenced was peripheral blood. These receptors were obtained from a woman in her sixties or seventies with acute or convalescent COVID-19. Each CDR3 is given with its conserved first and last residue. Each record gives: V gene, J gene, CDR3 protein.

TRBV19,TRBJ2-1,CASSIGTGSSYVEQFF
TRBV28,TRBJ1-1,CASSSYGGYTEAFF
TRBV27,TRBJ1-1,CASSFDREKGMNTEAFF
TRBV6-5,TRBJ1-2,CASTLGLNYGYTF
TRBV28,TRBJ2-3,CASSFTGRGTDTQYF
TRBV11-3,TRBJ1-2,CASGENRDSNYGYTF
TRBV2,TRBJ1-5,CASSGGLDQPQHF
TRBV5-1,TRBJ2-5,CASRRARETQYF
TRBV7-9,TRBJ2-7,CASSPGDEQYF
TRBV6-5,TRBJ2-1,CASSGNSYNEQFF
TRBV5-1,TRBJ2-4,CASSLDSRGNIQYF
TRBV6-5,TRBJ2-3,CASSYSPREGTDTQYF